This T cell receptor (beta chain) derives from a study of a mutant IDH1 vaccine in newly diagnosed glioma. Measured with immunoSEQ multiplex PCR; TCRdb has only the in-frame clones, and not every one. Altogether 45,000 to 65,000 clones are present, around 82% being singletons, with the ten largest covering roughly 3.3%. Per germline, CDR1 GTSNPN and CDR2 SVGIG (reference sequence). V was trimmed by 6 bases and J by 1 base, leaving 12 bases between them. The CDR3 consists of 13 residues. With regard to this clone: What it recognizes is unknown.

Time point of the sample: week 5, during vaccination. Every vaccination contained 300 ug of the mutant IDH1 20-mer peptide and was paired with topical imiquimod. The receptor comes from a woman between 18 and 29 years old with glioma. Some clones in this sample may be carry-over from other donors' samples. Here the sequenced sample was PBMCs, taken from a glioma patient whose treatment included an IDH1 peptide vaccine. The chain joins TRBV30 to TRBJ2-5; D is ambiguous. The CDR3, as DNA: TGTGCCTGCTGGAACAGCCTCCAAGAGACCCAGTACTTC. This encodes CACWNSLQETQYF.